A single sample is the source of the 21 T cell receptor beta chains below, sequenced in a study of TIL therapy for anti-PD-1-resistant metastatic lung cancer. The libraries were made with immunoSEQ v3. Using immunoSEQ multiplex PCR, the repertoire was profiled, and TCRdb retains in-frame clones only, with some absent. This sample has about 43,000 clones, with 70% to 80% found just once. As for time point: pre-treatment sample, taken before nivolumab and TIL therapy. Material: blood, obtained at baseline. The receptors stem from a man between 65 and 79 years old with non-small cell lung cancer.

The CDR3 sequence: CASSGQGEVNQPQHF. CDR3 in DNA: TGTGCCAGCAGTGGACAGGGAGAGGTCAATCAGCCCCAGCATTTT. The V gene is TRBV6-1, the J gene TRBJ1-5; TRBD1 matches at 7 bases. The CDR3 spans 15 residues. Germline V lookup: CDR1 MNHNS, CDR2 SASEGT. V dropped 4 bases and J dropped 3; count of bases not matched to a gene: 6.

This clone is a singleton in its sample. This CDR3 reads CASSPAPTIDYEQYF. The CDR3 DNA is TGTGCCAGCAGCCCGGCACCGACAATCGATTACGAGCAGTACTTC. V and J are TRBV7-2 and TRBJ2-7; no definite D call. Trimming removed 5 bases at V and 4 bases at J, with 18 bases between. CDR1 is SGHTA and CDR2 is FQGNSA in the germline V gene. This CDR3 is built from 15 residues.

This clone has just a few counts. The genes are TRBV7-2 and TRBJ2-7; the D gene is possibly TRBD2 (5 bases). The CDR3 consists of 13 residues. Germline V gene lookup returns CDR1 SGHTA and CDR2 FQGNSA. V was shortened by 4 bases and J by 4 bases, with 11 bases between the two germline ends. The CDR3 sequence is CASSSPGLYEQYF. The CDR3 coding sequence is TGTGCCAGCAGCTCCCCAGGACTTTACGAGCAGTACTTC.

The chain has TRBV7-9 and TRBJ2-5; 7 positions agree with TRBD1. The germline CDR1 and CDR2 sequences are SEHNR and FQNEAQ (reference sequence). Losses at the gene ends were 6 bases for V and 2 bases for J; bases not matched to a gene: 3. There are 13 residues in the CDR3. This chain's CDR3 is CASSGQAQETQYF. Written as DNA, the CDR3 is TGTGCCAGCAGTGGACAGGCACAAGAGACCCAGTACTTC.

V gene TRBV19 combines with J gene TRBJ2-2, with a possible D match to TRBD1 (6 bases). V lost 4 bases to trimming and J lost 6 bases, with 12 bases between them. The germline V gene encodes CDR1 LNHDA and CDR2 SQIVND (reference sequence). This CDR3 has 14 amino acids. For the CDR3, the DNA is TGTGCCAGTAGTAACAGGGATAGCGCCGGGGAGCTGTTTTTT. Translating gives CASSNRDSAGELFF.

The rearrangement links TRBV28 to TRBJ1-4; D may be TRBD1 (5 bases). The CDR3 contains 15 residues. Germline V gene lookup returns CDR1 MDHEN and CDR2 SYDVKM. The V gene lost 8 bases and the J gene lost 8 bases, with 21 bases spanning the gap. CDR3: CASSPTWRGGEKLFF. The CDR3 region has the DNA TGTGCCAGCTCGCCCACGTGGAGGGGTGGGGAAAAACTGTTTTTT.

The rearrangement uses TRBV6-5 and TRBJ2-2; D is unresolved. The germline V and J ends were trimmed by 6 bases and 1 base, with 3 bases remaining between them. Germline V lookup: CDR1 MNHEY, CDR2 SVGAGI. The CDR3 covers 12 residues. The CDR3 bases are TGTGCCAGCAGGATGAACACCGGGGAGCTGTTTTTT. Protein: CASRMNTGELFF.

Here the CDR3 DNA reads TGCGCCAGCGCCCCACAGGTTAGCTCCTACGAGCAGTACTTC. Amino acid sequence: CASAPQVSSYEQYF. The J gene is TRBJ2-7, the V gene TRBV5-1, with D tentatively TRBD1 (5 bases). With 7 bases removed from V and 0 bases from J, the gap between germline ends came to 14 bases. Germline values: CDR1 SGHRS, CDR2 YFSETQ. The CDR3 contains 14 residues.

The chain has TRBV6-1 and TRBJ1-1, with D tentatively TRBD1 (5 bases). From germline, CDR1 is MNHNS and CDR2 SASEGT. Trimming stripped 6 bases from V and 1 base from J, with 15 bases between. The CDR3 consists of 15 residues. CDR3 nucleotides: TGTGCCAGCAGAGTTGAGAGAAGGGGGAACACTGAAGCTTTCTTT. Translated: CASRVERRGNTEAFF.

The rearrangement joins TRBV7-3 to TRBJ2-2, with a possible D match to TRBD1 (6 bases). Germline lookup yields CDR1 SGHTA and CDR2 FQGTGA. The V end lost 5 bases, the J end lost 4 bases, and 11 bases lay between the germline ends. The CDR3 runs to 14 residues. This chain's CDR3 is CASSVQGSTGELFF. The CDR3 coding sequence is TGTGCCAGCAGCGTACAGGGTAGCACCGGGGAGCTGTTTTTT.

The chain employs TRBV6-5 and TRBJ2-5, with D maybe TRBD2 (5 bases). The ends were cut back, 7 bases at V and 5 bases at J, with 8 bases in the middle. The CDR3 sequence is 11 residues long. Germline CDR1 reads MNHEY; CDR2 reads SVGAGI. The CDR3 here is CASTTGETQYF. CDR3 nucleotide sequence: TGTGCCAGCACCACGGGGGAGACCCAGTACTTC.

V is TRBV28 and J is TRBJ2-7, with a tentative D call TRBD1 (6 bases). Germline V gene lookup returns CDR1 MDHEN and CDR2 SYDVKM. The length of the CDR3 is 15 residues. Trimming removed 3 bases from V and 3 bases from J, with 15 bases in between. CDR3 nucleotides: TGTGCCAGCAGTTTCCTGACAGGAGCACTCTACGAGCAGTACTTC. The encoded protein is CASSFLTGALYEQYF.

The V and J genes are TRBV9 and TRBJ2-3; D uncertain. Germline values: CDR1 SGDLS, CDR2 YYNGEE. Trimming removed 3 bases from V and 0 bases from J, with 5 bases in between. CDR3 length equals 13 residues. This chain's CDR3 is CASSAGSTDTQYF. DNA of the CDR3: TGTGCCAGCAGCGCCGGCAGCACAGATACGCAGTATTTT.

The chain is built from TRBV7-9 and TRBJ2-7; no clear D. The CDR3 runs to 12 residues. The germline CDR1 and CDR2 sequences are SEHNR and FQNEAQ (reference sequence). Between the trimmed V and J ends, which lost 5 bases and 2 bases, there was a span of 7 bases. The CDR3 coding sequence is TGTGCCAGCAGCCTGAGGACCTACGAGCAGTACTTC. This translates into CASSLRTYEQYF.

The gene calls are TRBV5-8 and TRBJ2-1; TRBD2 aligns across 11 bases. V dropped 7 bases and J dropped 5; count of bases not matched to a gene: 20. The CDR3 has 19 residues. CDR1 and CDR2 (germline): SGHTS, YDEGEE. The CDR3 DNA follows: TGTGCCAGCCCAACAGCGACTAACTTAGCGGGAGGGCCCCACAATGAGCAGTTCTTC. Translation: CASPTATNLAGGPHNEQFF.

The V gene is TRBV5-1, the J gene TRBJ2-3; TRBD1 might be the D (5 bases). CDR1 and CDR2 (germline): SGHRS, YFSETQ. CDR3 length: 13 residues. V was trimmed by 4 bases and J by 3 bases, leaving 9 bases between them. In DNA, the CDR3 is TGCGCCAGCAGCAAAGGGGTTACAGATACGCAGTATTTT. It is translated as CASSKGVTDTQYF.

This clone occurred a few times. Here the CDR3 reads CASSPGGIGYTF. Written as DNA, the CDR3 is TGTGCCAGCAGCCCCGGTGGCATTGGCTACACCTTC. The rearrangement uses TRBV28 and TRBJ1-2; D unclear. Germline lookup yields CDR1 MDHEN and CDR2 SYDVKM. V was trimmed by 6 bases and J by 7 bases, leaving 12 bases between them. This CDR3 region has 12 residues.

The rearrangement uses TRBV7-6 and TRBJ2-2, with a possible D match to TRBD2 (5 bases). The CDR3 contains 16 residues. Trimming stripped 1 base from V and 1 base from J, with 10 bases between. Germline V CDR1 and CDR2: SGHVS, FNYEAQ. The CDR3 region is CASSLGNSVNTGELFF. Here the CDR3 DNA reads TGTGCCAGCAGCTTAGGAAATAGCGTGAACACCGGGGAGCTGTTTTTT.

The chain joins TRBV5-1 to TRBJ2-5, with 12 bases that match TRBD2. This CDR3 region has 17 residues. Germline CDR1 SGHRS, CDR2 YFSETQ. V gave up 1 base and J gave up 5 bases; unmatched junction bases: 9. The CDR3 DNA sequence: TGCGCCAGCAGCTTGATGACTAGCGGGAGAGGTGTTGAGACCCAGTACTTC. Translated, it gives CASSLMTSGRGVETQYF.

This chain uses TRBV11-3 with TRBJ2-1, with 7 bases matching TRBD2. Germline-derived CDR1 and CDR2 are SGHNT and YENEEA. V lost 0 bases to trimming and J lost 4 bases; unmatched junction nucleotides: 9. The CDR3 is made up of 17 amino acids. The CDR3 coding sequence is TGTGCCAGCAGCTTAGAGGGGTGGCTAGCGGATTACAATGAGCAGTTCTTC. It yields the protein CASSLEGWLADYNEQFF.

In DNA, the CDR3 is TGTGCCAGCAGTTCTACCGGGACGGAGTATGGCTACACCTTC. This encodes CASSSTGTEYGYTF. The chain carries TRBV27 and TRBJ1-2, with D possibly TRBD1 on 5 matching bases. CDR3 length: 14 amino acids. V was trimmed by 4 bases and J by 5 bases, leaving 14 bases between them. The germline CDR1 and CDR2 sequences are MNHEY and SMNVEV (reference sequence).